This TCR beta chain came from a study of vaccination effects on CD4 cells after COVID-19. Libraries were prepared by immunoSEQ multiplex PCR; TCRdb keeps only in-frame clonotypes and omits some of them. The sample lists approximately 74,000 clones, 60% to 75% occurring once. The table lists this clone with a count of one. Its target is unknown. Germline V CDR1 and CDR2: SGHRS, YFSETQ. V dropped 4 bases and J dropped 2; count of bases not matched to a gene: 7. The length of the CDR3 is 15 residues. Viral peptide pool expansion of antigen-specific CD4+ T cells preceded sequencing in the ViraFEST assay. Following a roughly ten-day culture, CD4+ T cells were purified. All vaccine recipients tested negative for nucleocapsid antibodies and had never contracted SARS-CoV-2 infection.

The TCR comes from a human donor who received a COVID-19 vaccine. This chain uses TRBV5-1 with TRBJ1-1, with 8 positions matching TRBD1. This specimen consisted of CD4+ T cells from PBMCs cultured with HCoV-NL63 spike peptides, obtained before COVID-19 vaccination. The CDR3 sequence: CASSPGDRLNTEAFF. The CDR3 DNA is TGCGCCAGCAGCCCGGGGGACAGGCTAAACACTGAAGCTTTCTTT.